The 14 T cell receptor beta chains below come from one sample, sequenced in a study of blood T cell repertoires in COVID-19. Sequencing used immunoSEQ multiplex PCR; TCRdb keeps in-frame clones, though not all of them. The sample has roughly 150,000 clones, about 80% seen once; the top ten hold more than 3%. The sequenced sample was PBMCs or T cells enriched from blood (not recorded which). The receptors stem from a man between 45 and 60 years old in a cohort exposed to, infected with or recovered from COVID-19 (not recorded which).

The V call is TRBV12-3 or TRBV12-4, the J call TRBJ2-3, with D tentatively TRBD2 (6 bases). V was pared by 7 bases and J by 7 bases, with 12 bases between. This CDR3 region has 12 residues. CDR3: CASKASVYTQYF. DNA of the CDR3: TGTGCCAGCAAGGCTAGCGTATATACGCAGTATTTT.

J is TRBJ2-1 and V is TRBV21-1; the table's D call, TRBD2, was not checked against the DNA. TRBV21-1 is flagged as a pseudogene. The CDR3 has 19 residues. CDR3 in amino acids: CASSKGAGAPAGPDNEQFF. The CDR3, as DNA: TGTGCCAGCAGCAAGGGGGCAGGGGCTCCAGCGGGGCCTGATAATGAGCAGTTCTTC.

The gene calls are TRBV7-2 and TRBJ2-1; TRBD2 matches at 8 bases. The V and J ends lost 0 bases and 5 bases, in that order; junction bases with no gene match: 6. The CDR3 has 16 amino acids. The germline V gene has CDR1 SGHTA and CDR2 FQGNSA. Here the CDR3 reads CASSLATLAGHNEQFF. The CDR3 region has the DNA TGTGCCAGCAGCTTAGCGACCCTAGCGGGCCACAATGAGCAGTTCTTC.

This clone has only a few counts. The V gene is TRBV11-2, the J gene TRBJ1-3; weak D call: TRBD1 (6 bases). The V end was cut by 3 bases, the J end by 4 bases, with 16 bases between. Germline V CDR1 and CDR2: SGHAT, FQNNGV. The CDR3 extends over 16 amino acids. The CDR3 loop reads CASSFHIGQKGNTIYF. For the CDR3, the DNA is TGTGCCAGCAGCTTCCACATTGGACAGAAAGGAAACACCATATATTTT.

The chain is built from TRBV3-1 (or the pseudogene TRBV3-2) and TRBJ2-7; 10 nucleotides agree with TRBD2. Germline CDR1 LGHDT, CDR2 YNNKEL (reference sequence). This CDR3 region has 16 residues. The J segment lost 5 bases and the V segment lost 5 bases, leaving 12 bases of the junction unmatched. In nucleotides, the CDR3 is TGTGCCAGCAGCGATACTAGCGGGATCCCTAACCACGAGCAGTACTTC. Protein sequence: CASSDTSGIPNHEQYF.

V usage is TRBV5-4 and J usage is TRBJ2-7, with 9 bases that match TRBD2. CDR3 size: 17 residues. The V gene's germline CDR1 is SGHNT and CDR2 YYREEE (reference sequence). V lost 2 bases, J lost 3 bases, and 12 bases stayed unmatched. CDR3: CASSFESGGAGGYEQYF. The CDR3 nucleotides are TGTGCCAGCAGCTTTGAGTCCGGGGGAGCGGGGGGCTACGAGCAGTACTTC.

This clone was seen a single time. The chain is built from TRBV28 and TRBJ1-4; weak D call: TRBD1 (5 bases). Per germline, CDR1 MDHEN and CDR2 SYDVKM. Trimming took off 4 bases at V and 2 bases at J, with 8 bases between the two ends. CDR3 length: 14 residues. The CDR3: CASSSGMTNEKLFF. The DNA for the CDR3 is TGTGCCAGCAGTTCAGGGATGACTAATGAAAAACTGTTTTTT.

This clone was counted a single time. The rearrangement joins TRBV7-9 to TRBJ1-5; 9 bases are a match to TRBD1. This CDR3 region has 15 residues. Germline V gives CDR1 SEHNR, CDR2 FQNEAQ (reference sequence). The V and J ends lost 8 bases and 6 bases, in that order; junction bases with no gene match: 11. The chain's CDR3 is CASSTGTGQFQPQHF. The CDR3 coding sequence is TGTGCCAGCTCCACCGGGACAGGGCAATTTCAGCCCCAGCATTTT.

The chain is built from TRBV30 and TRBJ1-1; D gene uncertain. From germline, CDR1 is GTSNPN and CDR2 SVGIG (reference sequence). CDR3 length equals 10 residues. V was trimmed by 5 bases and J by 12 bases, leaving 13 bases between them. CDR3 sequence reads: CAWGAGPPFF. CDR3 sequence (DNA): TGTGCCTGGGGTGCGGGTCCGCCTTTCTTT. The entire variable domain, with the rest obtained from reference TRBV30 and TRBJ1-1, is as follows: SQTIHQWPATLVQPVGSPLSLECTVEGTSNPNLYWYRQAAGRGLQLLFYSVGIGQISSEVPQNLSASRPQDRQFILSSKKLLLSDSGFYLCAWGAGPPFFGQGTRLTVV.

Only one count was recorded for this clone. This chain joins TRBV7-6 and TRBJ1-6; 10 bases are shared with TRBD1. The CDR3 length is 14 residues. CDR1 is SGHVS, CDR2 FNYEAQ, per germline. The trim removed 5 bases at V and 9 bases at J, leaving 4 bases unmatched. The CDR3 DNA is TGTGCCAGCAGCCCCGGGACAGGGGTTTCACCCCTCCACTTT. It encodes CASSPGTGVSPLHF.

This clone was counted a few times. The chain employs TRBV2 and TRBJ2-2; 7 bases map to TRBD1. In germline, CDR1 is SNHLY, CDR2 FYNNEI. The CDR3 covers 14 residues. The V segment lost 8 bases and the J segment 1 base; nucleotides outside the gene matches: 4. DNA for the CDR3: TGTGCCAGCGCGCGACAGGGGAACACCGGGGAGCTGTTTTTT. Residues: CASARQGNTGELFF. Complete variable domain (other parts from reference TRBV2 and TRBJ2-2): EPEVTQTPSHQVTQMGQEVILRCVPISNHLYFYWYRQILGQKVEFLVSFYNNEISEKSEIFDDQFSVERPDGSNFTLKIRSTKLEDSAMYFCASARQGNTGELFFGEGSRLTVL.

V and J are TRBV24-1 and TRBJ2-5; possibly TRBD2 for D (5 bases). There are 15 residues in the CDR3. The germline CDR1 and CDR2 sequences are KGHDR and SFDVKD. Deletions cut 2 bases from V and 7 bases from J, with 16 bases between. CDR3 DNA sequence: TGTGCCACCAGTGATTCCCTTCGGGGTAAGGTGACCCAGTACTTC. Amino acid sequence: CATSDSLRGKVTQYF.

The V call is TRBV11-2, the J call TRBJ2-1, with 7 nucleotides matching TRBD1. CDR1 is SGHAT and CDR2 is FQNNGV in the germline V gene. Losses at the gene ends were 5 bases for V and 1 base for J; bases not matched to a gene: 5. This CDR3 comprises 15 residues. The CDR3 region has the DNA TGTGCCAGCAGCCGGGACAGACTATCCTACAATGAGCAGTTCTTC. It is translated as CASSRDRLSYNEQFF.

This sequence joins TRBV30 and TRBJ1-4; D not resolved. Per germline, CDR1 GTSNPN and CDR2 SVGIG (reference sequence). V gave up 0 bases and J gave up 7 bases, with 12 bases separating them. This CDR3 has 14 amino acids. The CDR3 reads CAWSVKHAGEKLFF. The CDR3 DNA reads TGTGCCTGGAGTGTCAAGCACGCAGGTGAAAAACTGTTTTTT.